This passage covers 2 T cell receptor beta chains from one sample sequenced in a study of T-cell reconstitution after alpha-beta-depleted transplantation in children. For TCRbeta, the library was prepared with unique molecular identifiers. TCRdb called the PCR reads again in MiXCR, with one record for every CDR3 protein. The table records a few hundred thousand distinct CDR3 sequences, over 10% of them present only once. The specimen was PBMCs, mostly from graft donor cells, collected 360 days after TCRalphabeta/CD19-depleted stem cell transplant. The receptors were gathered from a male patient younger than 18 who had a stem cell transplant for acute myeloid leukemia, so the T cells may come from the graft donor.

This clonotype has just a few counts. The gene calls are TRBV4-3 and TRBJ2-1; TRBD2 is a possible D gene (5 bases). V shed 0 bases and J shed 9 bases, with 15 bases lying between them. The CDR3 extends over 15 amino acids. CDR1 is LGHNA, CDR2 YSLEER, per germline. Here the CDR3 reads CASSQEGGGLGEQFF. DNA of the CDR3: TGCGCCAGCAGCCAAGAGGGCGGAGGACTTGGTGAGCAGTTCTTC.

The rearrangement joins TRBV12-3 or TRBV12-4 to TRBJ2-4; no reliable D call. V shed 7 bases and J shed 0 bases, with 10 bases lying between them. The CDR3 length is 14 residues. This chain's CDR3 is CASTVTIAKNIQYF. CDR3 coding DNA: TGTGCCAGCACCGTCACCATAGCCAAAAACATTCAGTACTTC.